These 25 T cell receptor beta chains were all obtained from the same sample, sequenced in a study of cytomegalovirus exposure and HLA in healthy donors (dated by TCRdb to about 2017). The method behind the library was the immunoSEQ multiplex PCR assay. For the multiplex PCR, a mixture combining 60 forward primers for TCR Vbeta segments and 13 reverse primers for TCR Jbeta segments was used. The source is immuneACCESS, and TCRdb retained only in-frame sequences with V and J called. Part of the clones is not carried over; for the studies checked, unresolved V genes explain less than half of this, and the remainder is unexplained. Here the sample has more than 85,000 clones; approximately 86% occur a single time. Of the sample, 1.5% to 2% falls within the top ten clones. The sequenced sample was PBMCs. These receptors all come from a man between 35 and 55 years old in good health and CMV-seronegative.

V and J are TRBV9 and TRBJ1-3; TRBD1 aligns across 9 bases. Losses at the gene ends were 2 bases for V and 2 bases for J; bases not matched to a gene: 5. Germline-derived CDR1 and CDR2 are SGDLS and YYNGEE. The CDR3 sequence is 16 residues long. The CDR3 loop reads CASSVLQGAAGNTIYF. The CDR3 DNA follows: TGTGCCAGCAGCGTTCTACAGGGGGCCGCTGGAAACACCATATATTTT.

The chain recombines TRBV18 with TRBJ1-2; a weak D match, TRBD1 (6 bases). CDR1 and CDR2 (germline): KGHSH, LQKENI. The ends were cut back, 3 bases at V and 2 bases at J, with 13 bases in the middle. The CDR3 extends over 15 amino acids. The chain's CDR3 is CASSPNPGANYGYTF. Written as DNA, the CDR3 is TGTGCCAGCTCACCTAACCCAGGGGCGAACTATGGCTACACCTTC. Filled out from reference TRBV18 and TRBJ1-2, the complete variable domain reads NAGVMQNPRHLVRRRGQEARLRCSPMKGHSHVYWYRQLPEEGLKFMVYLQKENIIDESGMPKERFSAEFPKEGPSILRIQQVVRGDSAAYFCASSPNPGANYGYTFGSGTRLTVV.

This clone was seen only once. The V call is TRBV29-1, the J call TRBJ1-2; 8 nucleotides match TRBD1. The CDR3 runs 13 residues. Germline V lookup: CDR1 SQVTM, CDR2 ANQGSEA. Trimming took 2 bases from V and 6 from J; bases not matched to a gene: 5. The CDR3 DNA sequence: TGCAGCGTTGAACGGACAGGGTCCGATGGCTACACCTTC. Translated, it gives CSVERTGSDGYTF.

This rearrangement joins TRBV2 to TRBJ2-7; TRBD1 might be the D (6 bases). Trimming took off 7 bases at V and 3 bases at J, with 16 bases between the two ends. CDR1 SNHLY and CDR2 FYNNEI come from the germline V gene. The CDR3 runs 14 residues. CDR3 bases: TGTGCCAGCAAAATGGGGGCAGGCTACTACGAGCAGTACTTC. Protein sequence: CASKMGAGYYEQYF.

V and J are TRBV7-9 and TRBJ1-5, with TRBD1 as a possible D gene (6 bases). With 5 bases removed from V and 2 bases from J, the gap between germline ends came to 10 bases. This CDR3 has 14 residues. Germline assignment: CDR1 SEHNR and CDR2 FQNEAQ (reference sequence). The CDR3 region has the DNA TGTGCCAGCAGCCCTCCAGGGGGCAATCAGCCCCAGCATTTT. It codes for CASSPPGGNQPQHF.

The CDR3 DNA sequence: TGTGCCAGCAGCTTAGGGCAGGGGGCGGATGGCTACACCTTC. This gives the protein CASSLGQGADGYTF. The V and J genes are TRBV7-9 and TRBJ1-2; TRBD1 matches at 8 bases. The CDR3 consists of 14 residues. Germline V lookup: CDR1 SEHNR, CDR2 FQNEAQ (reference sequence). V dropped 1 base and J dropped 6; count of bases not matched to a gene: 4. Full variable domain (rest looked up from reference TRBV7-9 and TRBJ1-2): DTGVSQNPRHKITKRGQNVTFRCDPISEHNRLYWYRQTLGQGPEFLTYFQNEAQLEKSRLLSDRFSAERPKGSFSTLEIQRTEQGDSAMYLCASSLGQGADGYTFGSGTRLTVV.

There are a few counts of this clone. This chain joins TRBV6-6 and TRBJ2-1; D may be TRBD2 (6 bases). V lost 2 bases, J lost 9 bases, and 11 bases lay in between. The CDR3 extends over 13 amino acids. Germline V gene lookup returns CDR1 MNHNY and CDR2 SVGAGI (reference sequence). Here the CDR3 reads CASSYAQGGEQFF. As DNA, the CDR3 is TGTGCCAGCAGTTACGCGCAGGGAGGTGAGCAGTTCTTC.

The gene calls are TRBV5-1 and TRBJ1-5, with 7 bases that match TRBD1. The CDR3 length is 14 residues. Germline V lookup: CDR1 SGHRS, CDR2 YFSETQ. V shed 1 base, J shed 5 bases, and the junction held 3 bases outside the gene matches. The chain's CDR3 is CASSLSGGDQPQHF. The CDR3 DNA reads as TGCGCCAGCAGCTTGTCAGGGGGAGATCAGCCCCAGCATTTT.

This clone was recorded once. The CDR3 nucleotides are TGTGCCAGCAGCTTCCGACCAGGGACAACTAATGAAAAACTGTTTTTT. Translation gives CASSFRPGTTNEKLFF. This rearrangement joins TRBV7-2 to TRBJ1-4; D may be TRBD1 (5 bases). Per the germline V gene, CDR1 is SGHTA and CDR2 is FQGNSA. The CDR3 covers 16 residues. Trimming took off 3 bases at V and 0 bases at J, with 11 bases between the two ends.

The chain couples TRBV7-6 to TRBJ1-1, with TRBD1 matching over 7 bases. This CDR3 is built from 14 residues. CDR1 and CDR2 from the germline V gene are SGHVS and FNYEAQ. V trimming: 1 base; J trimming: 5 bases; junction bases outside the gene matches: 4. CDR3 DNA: TGTGCCAGCAGCTTAGAACAGGGGCGGACTGAAGCTTTCTTT. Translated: CASSLEQGRTEAFF.

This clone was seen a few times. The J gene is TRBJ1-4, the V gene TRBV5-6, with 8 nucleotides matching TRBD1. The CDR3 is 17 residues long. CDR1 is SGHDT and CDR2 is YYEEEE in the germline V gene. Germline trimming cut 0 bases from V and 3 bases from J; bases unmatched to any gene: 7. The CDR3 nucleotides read TGTGCCAGCAGCTTGGCCGCAGGGGGCGCGTCTAATGAAAAACTGTTTTTT. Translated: CASSLAAGGASNEKLFF.

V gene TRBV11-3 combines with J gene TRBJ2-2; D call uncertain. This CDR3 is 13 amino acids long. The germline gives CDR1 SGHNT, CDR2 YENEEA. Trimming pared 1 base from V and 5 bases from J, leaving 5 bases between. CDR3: CASSLAMTGELFF. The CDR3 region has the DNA TGTGCCAGCAGCTTAGCTATGACCGGGGAGCTGTTTTTT.

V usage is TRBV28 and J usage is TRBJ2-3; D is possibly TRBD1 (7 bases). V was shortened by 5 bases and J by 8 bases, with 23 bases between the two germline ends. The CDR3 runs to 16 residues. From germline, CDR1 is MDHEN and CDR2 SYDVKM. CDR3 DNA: TGTGCCAGCAGTCCTCCAGGGGGGTTTTTGAAGCGTACGCAGTATTTT. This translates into CASSPPGGFLKRTQYF.

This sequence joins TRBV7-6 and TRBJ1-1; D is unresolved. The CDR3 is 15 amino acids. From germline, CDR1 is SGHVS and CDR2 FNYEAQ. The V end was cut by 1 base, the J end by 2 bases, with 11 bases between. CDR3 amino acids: CASSLDPGENTEAFF. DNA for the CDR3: TGTGCCAGCAGCTTAGACCCAGGCGAAAACACTGAAGCTTTCTTT.

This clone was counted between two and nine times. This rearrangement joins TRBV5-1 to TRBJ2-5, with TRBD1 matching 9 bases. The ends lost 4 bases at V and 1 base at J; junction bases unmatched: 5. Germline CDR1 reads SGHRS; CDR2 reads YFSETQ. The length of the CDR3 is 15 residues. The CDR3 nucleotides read TGCGCCAGCAGCCCAGGACAGGGGTCCCAAGAGACCCAGTACTTC. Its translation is CASSPGQGSQETQYF.

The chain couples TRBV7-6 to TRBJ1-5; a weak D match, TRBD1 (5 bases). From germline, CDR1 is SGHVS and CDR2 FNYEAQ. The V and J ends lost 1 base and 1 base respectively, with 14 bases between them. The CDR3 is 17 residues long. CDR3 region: CASSLGVGVNSNQPQHF. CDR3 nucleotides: TGTGCCAGCAGCTTAGGGGTAGGGGTGAACAGCAATCAGCCCCAGCATTTT.

CDR3 protein: CASSFSGGANTEAFF. The CDR3 DNA is TGCGCCAGCAGCTTTTCAGGGGGCGCGAACACTGAAGCTTTCTTT. This rearrangement joins TRBV5-1 to TRBJ1-1, with 8 bases aligning to TRBD1. The CDR3 contains 15 residues. Germline-derived CDR1 and CDR2 are SGHRS and YFSETQ. After removal of 2 bases from V and 1 base from J, the junction contained 4 bases not matched to a gene. The full variable domain, with the rest looked up from reference TRBV5-1 and TRBJ1-1, is KAGVTQTPRYLIKTRGQQVTLSCSPISGHRSVSWYQQTPGQGLQFLFEYFSETQRNKGNFPGRFSGRQFSNSRSEMNVSTLELGDSALYLCASSFSGGANTEAFFGQGTRLTVV.

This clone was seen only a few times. The CDR3 loop is CSVLPHYRTSGGPIYNEQFF. The CDR3 DNA reads TGCAGCGTTCTCCCCCATTACCGGACTAGCGGGGGCCCTATTTACAATGAGCAGTTCTTC. The chain recombines TRBV29-1 with TRBJ2-1, with TRBD2 identical over 13 bases. Unmatched junction bases numbered 20, after V lost 5 bases and J lost 4 bases. CDR1 and CDR2 (germline): SQVTM, ANQGSEA. This CDR3 region has 20 residues.

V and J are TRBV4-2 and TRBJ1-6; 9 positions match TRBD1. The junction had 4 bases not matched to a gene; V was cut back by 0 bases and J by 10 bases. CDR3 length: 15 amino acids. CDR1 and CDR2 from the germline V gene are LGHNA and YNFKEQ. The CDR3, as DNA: TGTGCCAGCAGCCAAGATGCACAGGGGGCGTCACCCCTCCACTTT. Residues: CASSQDAQGASPLHF.

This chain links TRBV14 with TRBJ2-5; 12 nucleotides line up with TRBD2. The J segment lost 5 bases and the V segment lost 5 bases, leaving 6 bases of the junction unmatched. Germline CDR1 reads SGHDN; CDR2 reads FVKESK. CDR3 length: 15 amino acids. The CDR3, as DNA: TGTGCCAGCAGCTTCCGGACTAGCGGGGCGGAGACCCAGTACTTC. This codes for CASSFRTSGAETQYF. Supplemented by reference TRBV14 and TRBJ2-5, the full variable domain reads EAGVTQFPSHSVIEKGQTVTLRCDPISGHDNLYWYRRVMGKEIKFLLHFVKESKQDESGMPNNRFLAERTGGTYSTLKVQPAELEDSGVYFCASSFRTSGAETQYFGPGTRLLVL.

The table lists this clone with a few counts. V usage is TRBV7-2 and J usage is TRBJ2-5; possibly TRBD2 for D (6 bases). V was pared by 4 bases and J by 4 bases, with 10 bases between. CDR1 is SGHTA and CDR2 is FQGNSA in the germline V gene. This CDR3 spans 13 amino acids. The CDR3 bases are TGTGCCAGCAGCTATCGGGGAGGAGAGACCCAGTACTTC. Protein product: CASSYRGGETQYF.

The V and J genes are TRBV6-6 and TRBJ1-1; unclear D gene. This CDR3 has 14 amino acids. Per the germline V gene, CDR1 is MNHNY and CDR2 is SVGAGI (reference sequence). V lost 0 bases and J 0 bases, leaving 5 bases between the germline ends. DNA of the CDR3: TGTGCCAGCAGTTACTCGAGCCTGAACACTGAAGCTTTCTTT. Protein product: CASSYSSLNTEAFF.

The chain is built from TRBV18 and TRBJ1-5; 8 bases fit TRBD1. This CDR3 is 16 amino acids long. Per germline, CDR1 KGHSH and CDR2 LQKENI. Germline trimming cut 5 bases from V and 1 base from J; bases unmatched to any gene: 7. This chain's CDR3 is CASSSGQGLSNQPQHF. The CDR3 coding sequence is TGTGCCAGCTCATCCGGACAGGGCCTGAGCAATCAGCCCCAGCATTTT.

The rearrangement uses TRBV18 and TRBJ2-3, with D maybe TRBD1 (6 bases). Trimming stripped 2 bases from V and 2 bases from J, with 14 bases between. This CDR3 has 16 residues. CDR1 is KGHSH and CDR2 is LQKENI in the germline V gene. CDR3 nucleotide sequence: TGTGCCAGCTCACCAACTCAGGGGATCCTCACAGATACGCAGTATTTT. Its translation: CASSPTQGILTDTQYF.

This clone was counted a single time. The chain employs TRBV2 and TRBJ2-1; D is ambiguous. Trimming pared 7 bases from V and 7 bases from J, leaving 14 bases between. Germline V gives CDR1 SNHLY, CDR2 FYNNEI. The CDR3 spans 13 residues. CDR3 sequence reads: CASIKEIGNEQFF. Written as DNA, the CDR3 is TGTGCCAGCATTAAGGAGATCGGGAATGAGCAGTTCTTC.